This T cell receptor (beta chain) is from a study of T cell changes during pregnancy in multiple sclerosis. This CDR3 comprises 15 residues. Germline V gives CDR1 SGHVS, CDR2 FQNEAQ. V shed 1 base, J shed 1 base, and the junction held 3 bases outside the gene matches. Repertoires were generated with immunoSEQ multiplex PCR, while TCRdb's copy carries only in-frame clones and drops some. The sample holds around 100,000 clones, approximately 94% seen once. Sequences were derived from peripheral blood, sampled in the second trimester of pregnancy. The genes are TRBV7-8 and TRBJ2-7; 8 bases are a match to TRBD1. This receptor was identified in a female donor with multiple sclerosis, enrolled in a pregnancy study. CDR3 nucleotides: TGTGCCAGCAGCTTAGGCCGGGACAGGTCCTACGAGCAGTACTTC. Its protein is CASSLGRDRSYEQYF. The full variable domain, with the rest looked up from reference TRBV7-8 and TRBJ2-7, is GAGVSQSPRYKVAKRGQDVALRCDPISGHVSLFWYQQALGQGPEFLTYFQNEAQLDKSGLPSDRFFAERPEGSVSTLKIQRTQQEDSAVYLCASSLGRDRSYEQYFGPGTRLTVT.